The clone carrying this TCR beta chain showed up many times. Antigen unknown. The source of the sample is a study of blood T cells in healthy people across ages. Study overall: Per two T cells, template switching captured roughly one barcoded beta molecule.

There were at least 5.5 micrograms of total RNA extracted from every sample. The use of a sample-barcoded 5' primer and a J-beta primer mix characterized a second PCR of about 6 to 11 cycles. TCRdb redid the calling of the 5' RACE reads with MiXCR, one entry per CDR3 protein. The sample carries 850,000 to 950,000 distinct CDR3 sequences, around 26% recorded once. V dropped 5 bases and J dropped 0; count of bases not matched to a gene: 6. CDR1 is MDHEN and CDR2 is SYDVKM in the germline V gene. The CDR3 spans 15 residues. Study findings and constraints: Whereas aged donors had fewer naive CD4+ cells, long-lived donors had more of them and higher diversity.

Specimen: blood. The source of this sequence is a woman older than 75 in good health. The chain has TRBV28 and TRBJ2-7; TRBD1 agrees at 8 bases. As DNA, the CDR3 is TGTGCCAGCAGTCCTACCGGGACAGGCTCCTACGAGCAGTACTTC. It encodes CASSPTGTGSYEQYF.